This T cell receptor beta chain was profiled in a study of blood T cell repertoires in COVID-19. Original data processing: Researchers report that nucleated cell counts were estimated from reference gene primer amplification. Profiling relied on immunoSEQ multiplex PCR, and the TCRdb table lists in-frame clones only, not all of them. V and J calls and clone size come straight from that table; D and trimming were deduced from the DNA. This sample carries around 230,000 clones, 82% of them seen once, and the ten largest clones take under 15%. V shed 6 bases and J shed 2 bases, with 14 bases lying between them. This CDR3 comprises 14 residues. CDR1 is SGHTA, CDR2 FQGNSA, per germline.

The receptor was isolated from a woman in her fifties or sixties with active or convalescent COVID-19. Sequencing used peripheral blood. V is TRBV7-2 and J is TRBJ2-7; tentatively, D is TRBD2 (5 bases). CDR3 sequence: CASSPGNKPYEQYF. CDR3 bases: TGTGCCAGCAGTCCCGGGAACAAACCCTACGAGCAGTACTTC.